This section outlines one T cell receptor (beta chain) sequence together with its context. The CDR3 has 14 residues. Losses at the gene ends were 0 bases for V and 8 bases for J; bases not matched to a gene: 6. Germline loops: CDR1 LGHNA, CDR2 YNFKEQ. This record comes from a study of OX40 agonist ivuxolimab in advanced cancers. The data were produced by immunoSEQ multiplex PCR, yet TCRdb's version contains in-frame clones alone and is incomplete. The sample consists of around 9,800 clones, roughly 76% of them appearing once. The sequenced sample was CD4+ or CD8+ T cells sorted from blood, obtained in a trial of the OX40 agonist ivuxolimab. This clonotype originated in an adult with an advanced solid tumor such as melanoma, head and neck, liver or kidney cancer. The chain couples TRBV4-2 to TRBJ1-1, with 7 bases that match TRBD1. CDR3 region: CASSQDRGQLEAFF. CDR3 DNA sequence: TGTGCCAGCAGCCAAGATAGGGGACAGTTGGAAGCTTTCTTT.